This T cell receptor (beta chain) originates from a study of blood T cell repertoires in COVID-19. Looking at the study overall: PBMCs, B-cell-depleted T cells, or T cells provided the cDNA or gDNA that made up the material.

Per the authors' pipeline: Nucleated cell number was recorded as an estimate derived from reference gene primer amplification. Sequencing was performed with immunoSEQ multiplex PCR; in TCRdb, only in-frame clones are kept and a portion is missing. From that table come the V and J calls and clone size; the DNA was used to work out D and trimming. This table holds over 85,000 clones, about 79% found once. This CDR3 is 13 amino acids long. V was shortened by 0 bases and J by 5 bases, with 7 bases between the two germline ends. The sample comprised peripheral blood. The sequence derives from an elderly woman with active or convalescent COVID-19. The rearrangement uses TRBV12-3 or TRBV12-4 and TRBJ2-5, with D hard to call. The CDR3 sequence is CASSLAPVETQYF. The CDR3 nucleotides are TGTGCCAGCAGTTTAGCGCCGGTTGAGACCCAGTACTTC.